This T cell receptor (beta chain) originates from a study of beta chain features in type 1 diabetes. Isolated RNA was reverse transcribed in full, so expressed TCRB transcripts were sequenced. Clones were read by immunoSEQ multiplex PCR, and TCRdb kept only the in-frame ones, dropping some. The table lists about 700,000 clones, roughly 13% of them singletons, with approximately 0.022% in the top ten. General study findings and limits: Patients with type 1 diabetes showed fewer VDJ junction insertions and more deletions. Over-representation of high TCR-expressing cells was a possible consequence of cDNA sequencing. Shorter TCRB CDR3s, moderately but significantly so, marked every one of the four CD4+ subsets in Type 1 diabetes patients. Patients showed naive, central memory and Treg TCRB repertoires that appeared more similar than those of healthy donors.

This clone has more than one count but fewer than ten. Its matching antigen is unknown. The authors obtained over 98% purity in all sorted populations. Germline values: CDR1 SGHRS, CDR2 YFSETQ. V lost 6 bases and J 0 bases, leaving 16 bases between the germline ends. CDR3 length equals 15 residues. The sequence was obtained from a man aged 18 to 35 with type 1 diabetes. The chain links TRBV5-1 to TRBJ2-7, with D uncertain. Sequenced: naive CD4+ T cells from blood. This chain's CDR3 is CASTMMAGSSYEQYF. CDR3 DNA sequence: TGCGCCAGCACCATGATGGCAGGAAGCTCCTACGAGCAGTACTTC.